Sequencing of this T cell receptor beta chain was carried out in a study of CD8 T cells in Susac syndrome. This clonotype was seen a handful of times. The CD8+ and CD4+ T cells were negatively isolated, with the TEMRA cells enriched by FACS. Random hexamers were used to reverse transcribe about 0.45 to 1 ug of RNA. TCRdb independently ran MiXCR on the immunoSEQ multiplex PCR reads; one entry per CDR3 protein. The table records 250,000 or so distinct CDR3 sequences, roughly 95% of them present only once. V was trimmed by 6 bases and J by 0 bases, leaving 6 bases between them. The length of the CDR3 is 13 residues. Germline CDR1 MDHEN, CDR2 SYDVKM.

This clonotype was sampled from a human donor with multiple sclerosis. The specimen sequenced was CD4+ T cells from PBMCs. V gene TRBV28 combines with J gene TRBJ1-3; unclear D gene. The CDR3 coding sequence is TGTGCCAGCAGGGGTTCCTCTGGAAACACCATATATTTT. Amino acids: CASRGSSGNTIYF.